This T cell receptor beta chain was profiled in a study of breast tumors, draining lymph nodes, adjacent tissues. Samples came from axillary lymph nodes draining the breast cancer. TCRdb independently ran MiXCR on the multiplex PCR reads; one entry per CDR3 protein. The sample contains under 150,000 distinct CDR3 sequences, 21% of which appear only once. This clonotype appeared many times. What it recognizes is unknown. General study points: Tumor TCR diversity was below lymph nodes but above nontumor tissue. That most tumor T cells come from lymph nodes remained unproven. Compared with basal-like, luminal-like tumors shared significantly more repertoire with nontumor tissue.

Sequencing was carried out using axillary lymph node tissue. The sequence came from a female donor with breast cancer. Some clones in this sample may be carry-over from other donors' samples.

CDR3 protein: CATSRGGRGTLPEQYF. The DNA for the CDR3 is TGTGCCACCAGCAGAGGGGGAAGGGGGACCCTACCCGAGCAGTACTTC. The V call is TRBV15, the J call TRBJ2-7; TRBD1 might be the D (6 bases). CDR3 length: 16 residues. Germline assignment: CDR1 LNHNV and CDR2 YYDKDF (reference sequence). Trimming removed 1 base from V and 6 bases from J, with 19 bases in between.